What follows is one T cell receptor beta chain and its context. This sample was taken from a study of T cell changes during pregnancy in multiple sclerosis. Germline CDR1 is LNHNV and CDR2 is YYDKDF (reference sequence). CDR3 length equals 15 residues. V trimming: 1 base; J trimming: 6 bases; junction bases outside the gene matches: 6. Sequenced by immunoSEQ multiplex PCR; TCRdb stores in-frame clones only, minus some. The repertoire holds 80,000 to 130,000 clones, just over 90% seen once, with 1% to 1.5% in the top ten. The material sequenced was peripheral blood, taken in the second trimester of pregnancy. The TCR originated in a female donor with multiple sclerosis, enrolled in a pregnancy study. The chain carries TRBV15 and TRBJ1-5, with 7 bases fitting TRBD1. The CDR3 DNA sequence: TGTGCCACCAGCAGAGGGCGCTCAGGGGGTCAGCCCCAGCATTTT. It specifies CATSRGRSGGQPQHF.